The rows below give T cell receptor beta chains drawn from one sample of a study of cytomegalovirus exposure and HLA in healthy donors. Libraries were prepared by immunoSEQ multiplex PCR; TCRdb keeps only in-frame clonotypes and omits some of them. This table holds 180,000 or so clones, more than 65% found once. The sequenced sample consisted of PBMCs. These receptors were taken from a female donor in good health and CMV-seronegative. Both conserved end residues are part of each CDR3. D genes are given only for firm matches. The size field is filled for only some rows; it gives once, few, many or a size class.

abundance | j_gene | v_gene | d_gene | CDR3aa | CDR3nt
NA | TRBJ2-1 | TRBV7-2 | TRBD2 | CASSLSGMSYNEQFF | TGTGCCAGCAGCCTTAGCGGGATGTCCTACAATGAGCAGTTCTTC
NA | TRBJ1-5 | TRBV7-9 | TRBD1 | CASSSDRGIQPQHF | TGTGCCAGCAGCTCGGACAGGGGGATACAGCCCCAGCATTTT
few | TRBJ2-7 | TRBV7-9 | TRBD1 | CASSLSGQSSYEQYF | TGTGCCAGCAGCTTATCGGGACAGAGCTCCTACGAGCAGTACTTC
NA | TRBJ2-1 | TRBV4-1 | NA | CASSLDPLASSHNEQFF | TGCGCCAGCAGCCTAGATCCACTAGCTTCAAGCCACAATGAGCAGTTCTTC
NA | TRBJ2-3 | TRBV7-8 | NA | CASSPRDLFSSTDTQYF | TGTGCCAGCAGCCCACGGGATTTATTTTCTAGCACAGATACGCAGTATTTT
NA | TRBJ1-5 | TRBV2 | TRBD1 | CASSESRDRQQPQHF | TGTGCCAGCAGTGAGAGCAGGGACAGGCAACAGCCCCAGCATTTT
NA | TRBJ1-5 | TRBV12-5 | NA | CASGPRDTWDQPQHF | TGTGCTAGTGGCCCTCGGGACACCTGGGATCAGCCCCAGCATTTT
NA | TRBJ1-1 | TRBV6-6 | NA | CASSRDTSEGTEAFF | TGTGCCAGCAGTCGGGACACCTCTGAGGGCACTGAAGCTTTCTTT
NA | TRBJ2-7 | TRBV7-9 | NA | CASSPRGSEQYF | TGTGCCAGCAGCCCTCGGGGGTCCGAGCAGTACTTC
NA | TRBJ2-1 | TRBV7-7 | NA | CASSLRLVGGGVGFDEQFF | TGTGCTAGCAGCCTTAGACTAGTTGGCGGCGGGGTAGGGTTCGATGAGCAGTTCTTC
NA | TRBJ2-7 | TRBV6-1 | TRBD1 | CASSADRSSYEQYF | TGTGCCAGCAGTGCGGACAGGTCCTCCTACGAGCAGTACTTC
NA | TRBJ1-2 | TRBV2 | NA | CASNRGGGGYTF | TGTGCCAGCAATAGGGGAGGCGGTGGCTACACCTTC
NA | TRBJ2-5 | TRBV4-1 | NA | CASSRGVQETQYF | TGCGCCAGCAGCCGCGGGGTTCAAGAGACCCAGTACTTC
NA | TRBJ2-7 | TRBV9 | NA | CASSVELGAGYEQYF | TGTGCCAGCAGCGTAGAATTGGGGGCGGGCTACGAGCAGTACTTC
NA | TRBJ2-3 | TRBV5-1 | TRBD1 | CASSQGQGADTQYF | TGCGCCAGCAGCCAGGGACAGGGGGCAGATACGCAGTATTTT
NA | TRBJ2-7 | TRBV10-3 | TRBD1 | CAISESGTGDYEQYF | TGTGCCATCAGTGAGTCCGGGACAGGAGACTACGAGCAGTACTTC
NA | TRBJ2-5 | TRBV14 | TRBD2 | CASSPPRVSGNETQYF | TGTGCCAGCAGCCCTCCTCGGGTTAGCGGGAACGAGACCCAGTACTTC
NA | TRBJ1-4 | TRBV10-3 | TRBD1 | CAIKGTGGEKLFF | TGTGCCATCAAGGGGACAGGGGGTGAAAAACTGTTTTTT
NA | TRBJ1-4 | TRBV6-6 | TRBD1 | CASSSGQGLKLFF | TGTGCCAGCAGTTCTGGACAGGGACTAAAACTGTTTTTT
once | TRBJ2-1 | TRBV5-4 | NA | CASVRGNNEQFF | TGTGCCAGCGTGCGAGGGAACAATGAGCAGTTCTTC
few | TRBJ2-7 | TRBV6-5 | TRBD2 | CASSTDSGRVREQYF | TGTGCCAGCAGCACCGACAGCGGGAGGGTAAGGGAGCAGTACTTC
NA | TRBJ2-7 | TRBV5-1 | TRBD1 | CASSLSQGVYYEQYF | TGCGCCAGCAGCTTGTCTCAGGGGGTATACTACGAGCAGTACTTC
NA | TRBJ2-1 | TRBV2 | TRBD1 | CASRADRGGYNEQFF | TGTGCCAGCAGAGCCGACAGGGGTGGCTACAATGAGCAGTTCTTC
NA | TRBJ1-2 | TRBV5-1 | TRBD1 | CASSLTGVYYGYTF | TGCGCCAGCAGCTTGACAGGGGTCTACTATGGCTACACCTTC
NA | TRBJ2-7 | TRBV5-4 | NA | CASRRGGAGYEQYF | TGTGCCAGCAGGAGGGGGGGCGCAGGGTACGAGCAGTACTTC
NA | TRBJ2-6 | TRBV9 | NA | CASSVVGFGSSGANVLTF | TGTGCCAGCAGCGTAGTCGGGTTCGGAAGCTCTGGGGCCAACGTCCTGACTTTC
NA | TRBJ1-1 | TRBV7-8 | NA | CASSLRQNTEAFF | TGTGCCAGCAGCTTGAGGCAGAACACTGAAGCTTTCTTT
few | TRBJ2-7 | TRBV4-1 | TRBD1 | CASSQEPQGAYEQYF | TGCGCCAGCAGCCAAGAACCTCAGGGGGCTTACGAGCAGTACTTC
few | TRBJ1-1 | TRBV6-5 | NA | CASASGGRNTEAFF | TGTGCCAGCGCTTCGGGAGGCAGGAACACTGAAGCTTTCTTT
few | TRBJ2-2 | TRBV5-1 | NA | CASSLQRTGVGGELFF | TGCGCCAGCAGCTTGCAGCGGACGGGGGTTGGCGGGGAGCTGTTTTTT
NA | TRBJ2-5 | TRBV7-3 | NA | CASSLTTGETQYF | TGTGCCAGCAGCTTAACGACTGGGGAGACCCAGTACTTC
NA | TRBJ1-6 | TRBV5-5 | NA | CASSDIPGHRNSPLHF | TGTGCCAGCAGCGATATACCGGGACACAGAAATTCACCCCTCCACTTT
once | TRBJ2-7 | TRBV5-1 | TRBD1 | CASRPLTGASYEQYF | TGCGCCAGCAGACCCCTGACAGGGGCATCGTACGAGCAGTACTTC
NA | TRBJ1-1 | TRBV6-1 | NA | CASSLRDTEAFF | TGTGCCAGCAGTCTCCGGGACACTGAAGCTTTCTTT
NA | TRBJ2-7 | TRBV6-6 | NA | CASSPQNYEQYF | TGTGCCAGCAGCCCACAAAATTACGAGCAGTACTTC
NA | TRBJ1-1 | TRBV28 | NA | CASSLGEGRAFF | TGTGCCAGCAGTTTAGGTGAGGGTCGAGCTTTCTTT
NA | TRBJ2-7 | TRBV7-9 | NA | CASSFSSYEQYF | TGTGCCAGCAGCTTTTCTTCCTACGAGCAGTACTTC
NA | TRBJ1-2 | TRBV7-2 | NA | CASSLQLRDGYTF | TGTGCCAGCAGCTTACAACTCCGTGATGGCTACACCTTC